This T cell receptor (beta chain) was observed in a study of blood T cells in healthy people across ages. The use of a sample-barcoded 5' primer and a J-beta primer mix characterized a second PCR of about 7 to 12 cycles. TCRdb re-analysed the 5' RACE reads in MiXCR, keeping a single row per CDR3 protein. The sample has around 1,100,000 distinct CDR3 sequences, under 40% seen once. Sample donors were healthy Caucasian individuals that came from Russia, aged roughly 6 to 100. V gave up 1 base and J gave up 1 base, with 10 bases separating them. The CDR3 runs to 15 residues. The germline gives CDR1 LGHNA, CDR2 YNFKEQ.

The clonotype comes from a man between 18 and 35 years old in good health. This sequence joins TRBV4-2 and TRBJ2-5, with unresolved D. Sequenced input: blood. CDR3 sequence: CASSQGPNFQETQYF. CDR3 sequence (DNA): TGTGCCAGCAGCCAAGGCCCGAACTTCCAAGAGACCCAGTACTTC.